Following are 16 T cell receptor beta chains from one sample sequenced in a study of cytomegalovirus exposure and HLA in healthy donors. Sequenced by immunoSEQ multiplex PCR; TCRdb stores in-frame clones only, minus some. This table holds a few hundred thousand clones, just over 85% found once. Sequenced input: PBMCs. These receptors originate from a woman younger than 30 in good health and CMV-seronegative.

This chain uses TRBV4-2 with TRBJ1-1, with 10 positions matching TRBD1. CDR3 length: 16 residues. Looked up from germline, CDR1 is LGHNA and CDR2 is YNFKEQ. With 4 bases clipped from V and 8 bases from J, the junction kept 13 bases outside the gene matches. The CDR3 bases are TGTGCCAGCAGCCCCGCCCCGGGACAGGGGTCTTCGGAAGCTTTCTTT. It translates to CASSPAPGQGSSEAFF.

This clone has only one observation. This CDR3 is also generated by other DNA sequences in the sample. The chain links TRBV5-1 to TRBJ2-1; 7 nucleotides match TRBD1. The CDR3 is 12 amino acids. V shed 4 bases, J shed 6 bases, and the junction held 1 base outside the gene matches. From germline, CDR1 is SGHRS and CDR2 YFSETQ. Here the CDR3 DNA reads TGCGCCAGCAGCCCAGGGGGCAATGAGCAGTTCTTC. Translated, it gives CASSPGGNEQFF.

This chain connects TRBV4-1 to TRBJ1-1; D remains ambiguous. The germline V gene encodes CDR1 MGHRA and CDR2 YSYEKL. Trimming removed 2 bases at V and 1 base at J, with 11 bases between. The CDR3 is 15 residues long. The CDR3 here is CASSQTRAPNTEAFF. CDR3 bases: TGCGCCAGCAGCCAAACGAGGGCTCCGAACACTGAAGCTTTCTTT.

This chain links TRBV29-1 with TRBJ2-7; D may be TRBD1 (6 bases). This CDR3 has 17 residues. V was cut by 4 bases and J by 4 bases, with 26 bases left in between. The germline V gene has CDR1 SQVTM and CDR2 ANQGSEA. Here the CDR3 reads CSVVGAWAEGLAYEQYF. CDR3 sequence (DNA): TGCAGCGTTGTGGGGGCTTGGGCTGAGGGTCTGGCTTACGAGCAGTACTTC.

DNA for the CDR3: TGCAGCGTTGCTAACAGGGTAGATGAAAAACTGTTTTTT. It is translated as CSVANRVDEKLFF. The J gene is TRBJ1-4, the V gene TRBV29-1, with D possibly matching TRBD1 (6 bases). This CDR3 is built from 13 residues. Germline V lookup: CDR1 SQVTM, CDR2 ANQGSEA. Trimming left V 4 bases short and J 6 bases short, with 12 bases between.

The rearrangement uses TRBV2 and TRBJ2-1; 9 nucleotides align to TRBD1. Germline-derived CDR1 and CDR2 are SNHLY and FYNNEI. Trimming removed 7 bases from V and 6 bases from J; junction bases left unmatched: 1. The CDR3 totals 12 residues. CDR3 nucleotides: TGTGCCAGCAAGGGACAGGGCAATGAGCAGTTCTTC. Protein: CASKGQGNEQFF.

The CDR3 DNA follows: TGTGCCAGCAGTGGGGACAGGAGCTCCTACAATGAGCAGTTCTTC. This translates into CASSGDRSSYNEQFF. The V and J genes are TRBV28 and TRBJ2-1, with 8 bases fitting TRBD1. The CDR3 spans 15 residues. Germline V gives CDR1 MDHEN, CDR2 SYDVKM. J was trimmed by 0 bases and V by 5 bases; bases with no gene match: 3.

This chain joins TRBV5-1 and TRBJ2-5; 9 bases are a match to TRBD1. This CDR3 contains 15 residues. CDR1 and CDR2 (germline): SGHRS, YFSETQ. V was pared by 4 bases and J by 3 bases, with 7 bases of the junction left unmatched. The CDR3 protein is CASSTIGTGKETQYF. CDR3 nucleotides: TGCGCCAGCAGCACGATCGGGACAGGGAAAGAGACCCAGTACTTC.

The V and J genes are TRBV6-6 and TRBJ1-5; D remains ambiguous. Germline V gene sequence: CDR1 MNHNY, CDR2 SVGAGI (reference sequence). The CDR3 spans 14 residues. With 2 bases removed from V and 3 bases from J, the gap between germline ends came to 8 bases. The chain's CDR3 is CASSYGQTNQPQHF. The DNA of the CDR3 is TGTGCCAGCAGTTACGGGCAGACCAATCAGCCCCAGCATTTT.

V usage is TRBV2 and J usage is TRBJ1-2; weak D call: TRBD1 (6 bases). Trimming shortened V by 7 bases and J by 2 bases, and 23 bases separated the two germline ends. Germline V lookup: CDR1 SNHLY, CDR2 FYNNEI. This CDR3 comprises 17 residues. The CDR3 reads CASIESPVWGLNYGYTF. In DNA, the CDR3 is TGTGCCAGCATAGAGTCGCCCGTTTGGGGGCTCAACTATGGCTACACCTTC.

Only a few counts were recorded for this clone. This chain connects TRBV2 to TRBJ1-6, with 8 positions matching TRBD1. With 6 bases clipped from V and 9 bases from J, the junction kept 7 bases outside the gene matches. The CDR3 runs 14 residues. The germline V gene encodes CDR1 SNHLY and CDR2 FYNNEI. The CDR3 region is CASREDRAGSPLHF. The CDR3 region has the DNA TGTGCCAGCAGGGAGGACAGGGCAGGTTCACCCCTCCACTTT.

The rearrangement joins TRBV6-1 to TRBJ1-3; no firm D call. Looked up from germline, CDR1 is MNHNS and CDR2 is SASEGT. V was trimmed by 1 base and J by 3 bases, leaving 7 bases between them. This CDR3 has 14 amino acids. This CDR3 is CASSEVSRGNTIYF. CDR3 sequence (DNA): TGTGCCAGCAGTGAAGTGAGCCGTGGAAACACCATATATTTT.

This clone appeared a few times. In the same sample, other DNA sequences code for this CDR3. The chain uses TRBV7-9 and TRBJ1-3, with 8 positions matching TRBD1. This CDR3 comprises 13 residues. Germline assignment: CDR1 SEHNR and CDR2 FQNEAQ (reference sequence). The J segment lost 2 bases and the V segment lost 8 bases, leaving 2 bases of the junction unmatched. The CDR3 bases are TGTGCCAGCCGACAGGGGACTGGAAACACCATATATTTT. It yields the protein CASRQGTGNTIYF.

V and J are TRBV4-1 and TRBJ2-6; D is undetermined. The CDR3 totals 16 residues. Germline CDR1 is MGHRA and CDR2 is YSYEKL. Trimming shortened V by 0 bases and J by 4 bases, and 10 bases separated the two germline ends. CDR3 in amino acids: CASSQDRTVGANVLTF. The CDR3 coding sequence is TGCGCCAGCAGCCAAGATCGCACAGTCGGGGCCAACGTCCTGACTTTC.

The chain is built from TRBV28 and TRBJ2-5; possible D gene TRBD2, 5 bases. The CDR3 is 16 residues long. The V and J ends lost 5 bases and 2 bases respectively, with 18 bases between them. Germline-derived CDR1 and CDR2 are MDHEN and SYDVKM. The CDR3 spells CASSRSLRGRQETQYF. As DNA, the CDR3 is TGTGCCAGCAGTCGGAGCCTCCGGGGAAGACAAGAGACCCAGTACTTC.

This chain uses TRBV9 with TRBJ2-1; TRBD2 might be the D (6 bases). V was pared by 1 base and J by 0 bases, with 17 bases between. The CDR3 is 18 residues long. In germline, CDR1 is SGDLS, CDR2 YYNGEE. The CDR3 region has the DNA TGTGCCAGCAGCGTAATCCCCGGGAGCTATAACTCCTACAATGAGCAGTTCTTC. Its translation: CASSVIPGSYNSYNEQFF.